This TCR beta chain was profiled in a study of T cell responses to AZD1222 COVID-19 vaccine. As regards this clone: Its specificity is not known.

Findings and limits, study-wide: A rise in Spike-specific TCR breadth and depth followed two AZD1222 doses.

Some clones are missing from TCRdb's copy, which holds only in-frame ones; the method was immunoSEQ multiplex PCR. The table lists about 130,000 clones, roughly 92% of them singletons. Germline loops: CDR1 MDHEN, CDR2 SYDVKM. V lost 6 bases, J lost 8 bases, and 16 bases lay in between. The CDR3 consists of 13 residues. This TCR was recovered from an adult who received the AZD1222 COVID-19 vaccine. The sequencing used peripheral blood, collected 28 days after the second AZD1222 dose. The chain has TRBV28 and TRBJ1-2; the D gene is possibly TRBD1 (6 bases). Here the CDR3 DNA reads TGTGCCAGCAGCTTACAGGGTAGTGAAGGCTACACCTTC. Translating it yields CASSLQGSEGYTF.